Shown below are 2 T cell receptor beta chains from a single sample sequenced in a study of Graves' ophthalmopathy and Graves' hyperthyroidism. Investigators amplified TCR beta CDR3 regions from RNA transcripts. In the first round, RT-PCR was carried out with HTBI primers, and a multiplex PCR formed the second round. TCRdb analysed the multiplex PCR reads with MiXCR anew, one entry per CDR3 protein. The sample gives some 1.1 million distinct CDR3 sequences, roughly 35% of which show up once; 11% is in the top ten. Material for sequencing was peripheral blood or thyroid tissue (not recorded which). The receptors shown here come from an adult man with Graves' hyperthyroidism.

This clonotype was counted ten times or more. The rearrangement links TRBV5-8 to TRBJ2-5, with TRBD2 as a possible D gene (6 bases). Between the trimmed V and J ends, which lost 3 bases and 0 bases, there was a span of 6 bases. CDR3 length equals 13 residues. Germline V gene sequence: CDR1 SGHTS, CDR2 YDEGEE. Written as DNA, the CDR3 is TGTGCCAGCAGCTCGGGGGACCAAGAGACCCAGTACTTC. Its translation: CASSSGDQETQYF.

This clonotype occurred many times. The rearrangement links TRBV7-9 to TRBJ1-1; 8 nucleotides line up with TRBD1. The length of the CDR3 is 15 residues. V was pared by 9 bases and J by 1 base, with 10 bases of the junction left unmatched. The germline V gene has CDR1 SEHNR and CDR2 FQNEAQ (reference sequence). Here the CDR3 DNA reads TGTGCCAGATGGGGCCGACAGGGGTCGAACACTGAAGCTTTCTTT. It specifies CARWGRQGSNTEAFF.